This TCR beta chain was identified during a study of control samples from healthy donors and cancer patients. Assay used: immunoSEQ multiplex PCR; TCRdb lists only in-frame clones, some missing. Of approximately 17,000 clones in the sample, approximately 91% were seen once. Sequencing was done on a sample of PBMCs. The receptor was isolated from a man in his fifties or sixties with head and neck cancer.

This CDR3 reads CASGWGNTIYF. The CDR3 DNA follows: TGTGCCAGCGGTTGGGGAAACACCATATATTTT. The chain carries TRBV6-5 and TRBJ1-3; no clear D. This CDR3 comprises 11 residues. V was cut by 8 bases and J by 4 bases, with 6 bases left in between. Germline CDR1 and CDR2: MNHEY and SVGAGI.